The entry that follows covers one T cell receptor (beta chain) sequence. Its antigen is undetermined. J was trimmed by 8 bases and V by 3 bases; bases with no gene match: 6. The CDR3 is made up of 16 amino acids. Germline CDR1 reads MNHEY; CDR2 reads SMNVEV (reference sequence). This entry belongs to a study of T cell responses to AZD1222 COVID-19 vaccine. Study results and caveats: Spike-specific TCR depth and breadth grew after two AZD1222 doses. Among spike-specific TCRs, nearly half reportedly target unmutated variant regions.

The assay was immunoSEQ multiplex PCR, and TCRdb's table has in-frame clones only and misses some. The top ten clones hold under 1.5% of a sample with roughly 150,000 clones, approximately 93% of them seen once. The chain carries TRBV27 and TRBJ1-6, with 11 bases that match TRBD1. The starting material was peripheral blood, obtained 28 days after the second AZD1222 dose. The TCR comes from an adult who received the AZD1222 COVID-19 vaccine. CDR3 coding DNA: TGTGCCAGCAGTTTGGGGGGACAGGGGGGATATTCACCCCTCCACTTT. Translating it yields CASSLGGQGGYSPLHF.